This T cell receptor beta chain comes out of a study of early T cells in non-severe SARS-CoV-2 infection. About the study: It was bulk RNA from unsorted whole blood that was sequenced, and the chains were unpaired.

This clonotype was observed many times. With V trimmed by 0 bases and J by 9 bases, 8 bases remained unmatched. CDR1 LGHNA and CDR2 YNFKEQ come from the germline V gene. The CDR3 extends over 15 amino acids. TCRdb used MiXCR to reprocess the 5' RACE reads, holding one entry per CDR3 protein. The repertoire holds approximately 33,000 distinct CDR3 sequences, 3.9% seen once, with 10% in the top ten. Specimen: whole blood. V gene TRBV4-2 combines with J gene TRBJ2-1, with 7 nucleotides matching TRBD2. The TCR was taken from an adult who was a healthcare worker with PCR-confirmed SARS-CoV-2 infection or an uninfected control (not recorded which). For the CDR3, the DNA is TGTGCCAGCAGCCAAGAAGGGCTAGCGGTTGGTGAGCAGTTCTTC. This translates into CASSQEGLAVGEQFF.